This T cell receptor beta chain derives from a study of blood T cell repertoires in COVID-19. Each participant's cohort was designated according to participant-reported clinical history. Only in-frame clones appear in the TCRdb table, and some are missing; sequencing was by immunoSEQ multiplex PCR. This table has 400,000 to 500,000 clones, roughly 88% appearing once. This clone was seen just once. The sample comprised PBMCs or T cells enriched from blood (not recorded which). This TCR derives from a woman between 18 and 30 years old who had been exposed to COVID-19.

The CDR3 is CASSPTGPNEKLFF. The CDR3 DNA reads as TGTGCCAGCAGTCCCACAGGACCTAATGAAAAACTGTTTTTT. V usage is TRBV28 and J usage is TRBJ1-4; a weak D match, TRBD1 (5 bases). Germline V CDR1 and CDR2: MDHEN, SYDVKM. V was cut by 5 bases and J by 3 bases, with 10 bases left in between. The CDR3 is made up of 14 amino acids.